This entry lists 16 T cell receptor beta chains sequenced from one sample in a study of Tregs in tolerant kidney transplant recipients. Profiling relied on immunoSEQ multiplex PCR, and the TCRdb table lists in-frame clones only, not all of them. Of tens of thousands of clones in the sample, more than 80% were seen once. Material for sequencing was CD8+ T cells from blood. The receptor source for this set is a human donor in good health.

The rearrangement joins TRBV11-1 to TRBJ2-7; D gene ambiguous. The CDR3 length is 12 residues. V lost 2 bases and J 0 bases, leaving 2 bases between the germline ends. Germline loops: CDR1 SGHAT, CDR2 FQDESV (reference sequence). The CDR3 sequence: CASSLLSYEQYF. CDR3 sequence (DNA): TGTGCCAGCAGCTTACTCTCCTACGAGCAGTACTTC.

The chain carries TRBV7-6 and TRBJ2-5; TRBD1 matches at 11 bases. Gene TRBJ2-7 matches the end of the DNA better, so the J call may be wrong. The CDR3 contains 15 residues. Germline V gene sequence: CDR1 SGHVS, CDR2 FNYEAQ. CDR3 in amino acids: CASSLGTGGLYEQYF. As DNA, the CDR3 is TGTGCCAGCAGCTTGGGGACAGGGGGACTGTACGAGCAGTACTTC.

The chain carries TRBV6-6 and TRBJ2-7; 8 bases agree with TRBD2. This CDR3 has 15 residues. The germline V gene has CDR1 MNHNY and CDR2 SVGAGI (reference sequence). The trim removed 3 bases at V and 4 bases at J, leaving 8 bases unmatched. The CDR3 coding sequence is TGTGCCAGCAGTTATACCGGGACTAGTCGGTACGAGCAGTACTTC. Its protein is CASSYTGTSRYEQYF.

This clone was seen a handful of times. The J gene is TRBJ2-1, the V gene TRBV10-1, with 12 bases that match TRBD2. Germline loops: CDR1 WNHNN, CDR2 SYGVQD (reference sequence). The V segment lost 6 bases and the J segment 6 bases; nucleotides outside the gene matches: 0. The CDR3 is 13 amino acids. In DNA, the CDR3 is TGCGCCAGCAGGACTAGCGGGGGCAATGAGCAGTTCTTC. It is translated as CASRTSGGNEQFF.

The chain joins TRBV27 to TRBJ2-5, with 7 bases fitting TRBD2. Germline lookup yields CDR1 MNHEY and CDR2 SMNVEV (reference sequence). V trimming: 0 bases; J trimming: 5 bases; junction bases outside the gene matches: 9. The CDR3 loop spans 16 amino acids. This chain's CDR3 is CASSLSAGVIQETQYF. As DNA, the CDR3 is TGTGCCAGCAGTTTATCGGCGGGAGTGATACAGGAGACCCAGTACTTC.

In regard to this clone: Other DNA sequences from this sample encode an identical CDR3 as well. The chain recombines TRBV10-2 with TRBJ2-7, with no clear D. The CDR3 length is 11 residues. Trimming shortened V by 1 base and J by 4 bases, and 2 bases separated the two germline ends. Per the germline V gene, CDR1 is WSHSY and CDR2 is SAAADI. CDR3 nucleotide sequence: TGCGCCAGCAGTGAGTATTACGAGCAGTACTTC. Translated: CASSEYYEQYF.

CDR3 in amino acids: CASSLARGAGVAYEQYF. The CDR3 DNA sequence: TGTGCCAGCAGCTTAGCGCGCGGAGCAGGGGTGGCCTACGAGCAGTACTTC. J is TRBJ2-7 and V is TRBV13, with a possible D match to TRBD1 (6 bases). The ends were cut back, 1 base at V and 2 bases at J, with 18 bases in the middle. Per the germline V gene, CDR1 is PRHDT and CDR2 is FYEKMQ (reference sequence). CDR3 length: 17 amino acids.

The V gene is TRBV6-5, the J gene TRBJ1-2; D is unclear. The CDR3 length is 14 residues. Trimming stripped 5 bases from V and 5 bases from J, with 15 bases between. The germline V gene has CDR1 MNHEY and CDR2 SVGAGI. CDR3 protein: CASSTYTKEYGYTF. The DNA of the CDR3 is TGTGCCAGCAGTACTTACACGAAGGAATATGGCTACACCTTC.

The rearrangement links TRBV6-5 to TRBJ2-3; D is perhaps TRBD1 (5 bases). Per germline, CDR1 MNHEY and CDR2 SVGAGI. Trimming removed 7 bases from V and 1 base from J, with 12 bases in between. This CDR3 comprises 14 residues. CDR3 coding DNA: TGTGCCAGCACCGCGTTACAGGGCACAGATACGCAGTATTTT. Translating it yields CASTALQGTDTQYF.

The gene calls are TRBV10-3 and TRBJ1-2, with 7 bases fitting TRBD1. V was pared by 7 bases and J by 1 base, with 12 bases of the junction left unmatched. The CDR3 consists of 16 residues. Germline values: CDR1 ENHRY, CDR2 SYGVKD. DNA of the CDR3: TGTGCCATCAACCAAAACCGGGACAGAGATAACTATGGCTACACCTTC. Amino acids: CAINQNRDRDNYGYTF.

CDR3 nucleotide sequence: TGTGCCAGTAGTATAGCACAGATCTCCTTGCCTGAAGCTTTCTTT. This translates into CASSIAQISLPEAFF. The rearrangement joins TRBV19 to TRBJ1-1; the D is unclear. CDR3 size: 15 residues. The germline gives CDR1 LNHDA, CDR2 SQIVND (reference sequence). Trimming cost V 1 base and J 6 bases, with 15 bases left between them.

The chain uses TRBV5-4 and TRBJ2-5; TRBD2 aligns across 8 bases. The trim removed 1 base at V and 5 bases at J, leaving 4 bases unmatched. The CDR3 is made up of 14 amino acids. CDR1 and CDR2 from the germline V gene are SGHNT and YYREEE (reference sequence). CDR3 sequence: CASSLTGRAETQYF. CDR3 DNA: TGTGCCAGCAGCTTGACCGGGAGGGCGGAGACCCAGTACTTC.

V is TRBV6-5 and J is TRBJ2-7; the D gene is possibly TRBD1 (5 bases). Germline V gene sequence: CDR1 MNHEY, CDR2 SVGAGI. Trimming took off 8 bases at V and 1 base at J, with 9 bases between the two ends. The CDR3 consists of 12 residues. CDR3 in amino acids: CASGTGSYEQYF. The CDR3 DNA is TGTGCCAGCGGCACAGGTTCCTACGAGCAGTACTTC.

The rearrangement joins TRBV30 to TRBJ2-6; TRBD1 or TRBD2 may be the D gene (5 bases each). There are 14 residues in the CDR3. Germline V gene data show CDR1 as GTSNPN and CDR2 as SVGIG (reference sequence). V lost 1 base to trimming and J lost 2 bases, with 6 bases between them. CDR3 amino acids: CAWSGGAGANVLTF. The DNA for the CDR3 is TGTGCCTGGAGTGGAGGGGCTGGGGCCAACGTCCTGACTTTC.

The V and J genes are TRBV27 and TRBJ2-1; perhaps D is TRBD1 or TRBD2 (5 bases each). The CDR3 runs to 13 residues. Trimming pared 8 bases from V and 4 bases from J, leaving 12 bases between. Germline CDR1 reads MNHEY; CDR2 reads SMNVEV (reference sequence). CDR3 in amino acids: CASGDGEYNEQFF. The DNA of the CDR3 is TGTGCCAGCGGGGACGGAGAATACAATGAGCAGTTCTTC.

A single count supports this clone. The CDR3 protein is CASSQDTGSGIYGYTF. CDR3 in DNA: TGTGCCAGCAGCCAAGACACAGGGAGTGGCATTTATGGCTACACCTTC. This chain links TRBV5-4 with TRBJ1-2; possible D gene TRBD1, 6 bases. Germline V CDR1 and CDR2: SGHNT, YYREEE (reference sequence). V lost 4 bases to trimming and J lost 5 bases, with 21 bases between them. The CDR3 is made up of 16 amino acids.